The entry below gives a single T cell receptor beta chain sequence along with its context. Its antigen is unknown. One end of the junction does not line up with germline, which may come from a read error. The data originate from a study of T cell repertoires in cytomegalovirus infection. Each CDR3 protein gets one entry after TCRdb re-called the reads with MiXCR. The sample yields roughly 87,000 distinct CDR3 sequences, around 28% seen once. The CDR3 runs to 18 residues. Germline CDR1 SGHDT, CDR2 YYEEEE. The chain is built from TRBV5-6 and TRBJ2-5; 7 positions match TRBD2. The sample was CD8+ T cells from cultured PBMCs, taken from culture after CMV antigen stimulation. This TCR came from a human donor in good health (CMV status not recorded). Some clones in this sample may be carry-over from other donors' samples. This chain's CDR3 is CASSPYRLGGGPKETQYF. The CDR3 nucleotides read TGTGCAAGCAGCCCATACCGTTTAGGCGGGGGACCTAAAGAGACCCAGTACTTC.